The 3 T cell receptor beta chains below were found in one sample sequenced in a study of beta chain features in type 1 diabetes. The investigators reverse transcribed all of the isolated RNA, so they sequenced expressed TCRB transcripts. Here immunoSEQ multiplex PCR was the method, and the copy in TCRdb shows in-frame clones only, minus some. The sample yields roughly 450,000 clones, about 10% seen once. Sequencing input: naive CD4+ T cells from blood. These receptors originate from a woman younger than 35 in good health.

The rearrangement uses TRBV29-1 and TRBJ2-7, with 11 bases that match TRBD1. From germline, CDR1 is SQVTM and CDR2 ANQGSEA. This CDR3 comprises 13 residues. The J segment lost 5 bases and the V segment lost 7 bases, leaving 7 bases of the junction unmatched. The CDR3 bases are TGCAGCGCGCCGGGACAGGGGGGAAACGAGCAGTACTTC. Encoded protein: CSAPGQGGNEQYF.

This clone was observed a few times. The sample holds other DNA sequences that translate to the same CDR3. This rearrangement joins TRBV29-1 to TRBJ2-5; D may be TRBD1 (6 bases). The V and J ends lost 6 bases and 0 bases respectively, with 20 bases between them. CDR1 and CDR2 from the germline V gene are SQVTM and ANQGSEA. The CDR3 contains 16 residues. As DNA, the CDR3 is TGCAGCGTCGCTGGTGGTCCTCAGGGGTACCAAGAGACCCAGTACTTC. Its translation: CSVAGGPQGYQETQYF.

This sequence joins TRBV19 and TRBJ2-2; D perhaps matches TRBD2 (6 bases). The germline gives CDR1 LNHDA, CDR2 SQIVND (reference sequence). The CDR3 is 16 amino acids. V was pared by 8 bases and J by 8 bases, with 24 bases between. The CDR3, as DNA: TGTGCCAGTGAAGAAGGCAGCGGGTTCATTACAGGGGAGCTGTTTTTT. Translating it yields CASEEGSGFITGELFF.